This T cell receptor (beta chain) was identified in a study of identical twins. A template switching step contributed a universal primer site, while unique molecular identifiers were present in the cDNA. TCRdb ran MiXCR on the 5' RACE reads and lists one entry per CDR3 protein. Of hundreds of thousands of distinct CDR3 sequences in the sample, approximately 9% were seen once. This CDR3 has 14 amino acids. Germline values: CDR1 MNHEY, CDR2 SMNVEV (reference sequence). The V and J ends lost 9 bases and 0 bases respectively, with 11 bases between them. The specimen sequenced was memory (CD45RO+) T cells sorted from blood. The J gene is TRBJ2-2, the V gene TRBV27; D uncertain. This TCR derives from a woman in her late teens or twenties in good health. For the CDR3, the DNA is TGTGCCAGTAAAGTTTTTTCGAACACCGGGGAGCTGTTTTTT. This gives the protein CASKVFSNTGELFF.